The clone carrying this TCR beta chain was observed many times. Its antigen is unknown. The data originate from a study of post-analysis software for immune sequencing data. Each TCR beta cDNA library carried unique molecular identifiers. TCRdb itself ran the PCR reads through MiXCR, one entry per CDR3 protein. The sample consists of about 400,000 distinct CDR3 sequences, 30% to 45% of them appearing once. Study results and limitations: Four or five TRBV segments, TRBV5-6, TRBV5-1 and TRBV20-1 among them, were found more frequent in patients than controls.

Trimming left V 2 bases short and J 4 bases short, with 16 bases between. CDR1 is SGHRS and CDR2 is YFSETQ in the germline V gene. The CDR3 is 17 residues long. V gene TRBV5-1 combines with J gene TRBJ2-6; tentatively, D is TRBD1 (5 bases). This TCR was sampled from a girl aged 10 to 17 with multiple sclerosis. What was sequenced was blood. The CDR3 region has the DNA TGCGCCAGCAGCTTTGGCCAGGGCAATTTGGGGGCCAACGTCCTGACTTTC. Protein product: CASSFGQGNLGANVLTF.